Each of the 21 T cell receptor beta chains below was sequenced from the same sample in a study of CD8 T cells in cerebrospinal fluid in Alzheimer's disease. TCRdb reprocessed the 10x single-cell sequencing reads, keeping one entry per CDR3 protein, no DNA. The table gives 1,200 to 1,500 distinct CDR3 sequences; the top ten clones make up approximately 11% of it. Material for sequencing was cerebrospinal fluid. The receptors originated from a human donor with mild cognitive impairment.

The V call is TRBV7-2, the J call TRBJ1-2. Germline CDR1 is SGHTA and CDR2 is FQGNSA. The CDR3 spans 12 residues. CDR3 in amino acids: CASSLVVYGYTF.

This clonotype is deemed medium-sized by its frequency. The rearrangement links TRBV6-5 to TRBJ1-1; TCRdb's assignment of TRBD1 cannot be checked, as there is no DNA. The germline CDR1 and CDR2 sequences are MNHEY and SVGAGI. The CDR3 has 13 amino acids. The CDR3 sequence: CAISDRVNTEAFF.

This clonotype is medium-sized by frequency. The chain combines TRBV6-5 with TRBJ1-2. The CDR3 spans 19 residues. Germline loops: CDR1 MNHEY, CDR2 SVGAGI. The CDR3 loop is CASSYATSTAIFSNYGYTF.

This clonotype is deemed medium-sized by its frequency. The chain is built from TRBV24-1 and TRBJ2-3; TCRdb gives TRBD2 as the D gene, but with no DNA this cannot be confirmed. The length of the CDR3 is 16 residues. The germline V gene has CDR1 KGHDR and CDR2 SFDVKD. CDR3 protein: CATSDLGREDTDTQYF.

This clonotype shows up as medium-sized (0.01 to 0.1%) by frequency. V usage is TRBV9 and J usage is TRBJ1-4. CDR1 and CDR2 from the germline V gene are SGDLS and YYNGEE. This CDR3 comprises 15 residues. CDR3 sequence reads: CASSLEDATNEKLFF. Supplemented by reference TRBV9 and TRBJ1-4, the full variable domain reads DSGVTQTPKHLITATGQRVTLRCSPRSGDLSVYWYQQSLDQGLQFLIQYYNGEERAKGNILERFSAQQFPDLHSELNLSSLELGDSALYFCASSLEDATNEKLFFGSGTQLSVL.

This clonotype is classed as medium-sized (0.01 to 0.1%) by frequency. V and J are TRBV6-1 and TRBJ1-2. The CDR3 is 13 residues long. CDR1 is MNHNS, CDR2 SASEGT, per germline. CDR3 sequence: CASSERRNYGYTF.

The chain recombines TRBV6-5 with TRBJ1-1; the TCRdb call, TRBD1, lacks DNA for checking. Germline CDR1 is MNHEY and CDR2 is SVGAGI. The CDR3 loop spans 15 amino acids. The CDR3 protein is CASRTGGSGGTEAFF.

This clonotype ranks as medium-sized in terms of frequency. The genes are TRBV20-1 and TRBJ2-5; TCRdb names TRBD2, which stays unverified in the absence of DNA. Germline lookup yields CDR1 DFQATT and CDR2 SNEGSKA (reference sequence). The CDR3 covers 14 residues. The CDR3: CSAERGSSQETQYF.

By frequency, this clonotype registers medium-sized (0.01 to 0.1%). The chain recombines TRBV2 with TRBJ2-5; TCRdb proposes TRBD1, but this gene call is untestable without DNA. Germline V gives CDR1 SNHLY, CDR2 FYNNEI. The length of the CDR3 is 13 residues. CDR3 region: CASTGTAQETQYF.

This clonotype is called medium-sized based on its frequency. CDR3 loop: CASSLGSAGGRETQYF. The chain is built from TRBV11-2 and TRBJ2-5; no DNA is available, so the TRBD2 call from TCRdb remains unchecked. Germline lookup yields CDR1 SGHAT and CDR2 FQNNGV. The CDR3 has 16 amino acids.

This clonotype is deemed medium-sized by its frequency. V gene TRBV5-8 combines with J gene TRBJ2-2; TCRdb returns TRBD2, unconfirmable since there is no DNA. The CDR3 is made up of 16 amino acids. In germline, CDR1 is SGHTS, CDR2 YDEGEE. Here the CDR3 reads CASSYFGGADTGELFF.

The chain couples TRBV9 to TRBJ2-3; no DNA is available, so the TRBD1 call from TCRdb remains unchecked. CDR3 size: 14 residues. CDR1 SGDLS and CDR2 YYNGEE come from the germline V gene. CDR3 residues: CASSAGGGPDTQYF.

According to its frequency, this clonotype is medium-sized. The genes are TRBV7-9 and TRBJ2-3. Germline V CDR1 and CDR2: SEHNR, FQNEAQ (reference sequence). The CDR3 extends over 14 amino acids. The CDR3 loop is CASSHGPAGDTQYF.

This clonotype shows up as medium-sized by frequency. The chain combines TRBV27 with TRBJ2-2. Germline V gives CDR1 MNHEY, CDR2 SMNVEV (reference sequence). This CDR3 comprises 14 residues. CDR3 sequence: CASSPRTNTGELFF.

By frequency, this clonotype registers medium-sized. The CDR3 loop reads CASSLYRVGETQYF. V is TRBV7-2 and J is TRBJ2-5. The CDR3 is 14 amino acids. Germline V gives CDR1 SGHTA, CDR2 FQGNSA.

Judged by frequency, this clonotype is medium-sized. V is TRBV7-2 and J is TRBJ2-1; with no DNA, the TCRdb D assignment of TRBD2 cannot be verified. Germline CDR1 and CDR2: SGHTA and FQGNSA. This CDR3 has 16 residues. The chain's CDR3 is CASSLAPSGGDGEQFF.

According to its frequency, this clonotype is medium-sized. The chain employs TRBV7-8 and TRBJ2-2; there is no DNA to check the TCRdb D call of TRBD1. Germline CDR1 is SGHVS and CDR2 is FQNEAQ. This CDR3 spans 15 amino acids. The CDR3 here is CASSSKQGPTGELFF.

According to its frequency, this clonotype is medium-sized. The chain is built from TRBV9 and TRBJ2-6; checking the TCRdb D call of TRBD1 is not possible without DNA. From germline, CDR1 is SGDLS and CDR2 YYNGEE. CDR3 length: 16 amino acids. CDR3: CASSADRGGGANVLTF.

Its frequency marks this clonotype as large (0.1 to 1%). V gene TRBV13 combines with J gene TRBJ2-5; TCRdb indicates TRBD2, and absent DNA this call remains unverified. Germline values: CDR1 PRHDT, CDR2 FYEKMQ (reference sequence). The CDR3 is 15 residues long. This CDR3 reads CASSIHSGVDETQYF.

Its frequency marks this clonotype as large. The J gene is TRBJ1-1, the V gene TRBV12-3 or TRBV12-4. This CDR3 is built from 14 residues. The chain's CDR3 is CASSLGRLNTEAFF.

This clonotype shows up as large by frequency. The chain combines TRBV28 with TRBJ2-5; absent DNA, TCRdb's TRBD2 call cannot be checked. The CDR3 has 14 residues. Looked up from germline, CDR1 is MDHEN and CDR2 is SYDVKM. The CDR3 protein is CASSLQGASETQYF.